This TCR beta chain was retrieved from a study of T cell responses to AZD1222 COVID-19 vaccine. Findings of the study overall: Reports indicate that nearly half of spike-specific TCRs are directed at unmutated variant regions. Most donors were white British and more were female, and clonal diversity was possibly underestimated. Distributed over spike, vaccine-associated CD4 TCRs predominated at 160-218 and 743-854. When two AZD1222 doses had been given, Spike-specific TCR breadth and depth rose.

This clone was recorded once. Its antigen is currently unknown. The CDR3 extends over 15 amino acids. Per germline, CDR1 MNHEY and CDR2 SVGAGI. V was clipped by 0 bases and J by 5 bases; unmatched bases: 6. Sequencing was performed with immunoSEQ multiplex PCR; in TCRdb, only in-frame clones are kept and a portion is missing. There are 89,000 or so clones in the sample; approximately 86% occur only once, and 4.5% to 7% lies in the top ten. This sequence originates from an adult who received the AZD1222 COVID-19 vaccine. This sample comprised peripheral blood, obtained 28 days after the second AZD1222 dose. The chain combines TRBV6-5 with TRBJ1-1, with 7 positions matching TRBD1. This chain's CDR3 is CASSYSGTVGTEAFF. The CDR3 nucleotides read TGTGCCAGCAGTTACTCCGGGACAGTAGGTACTGAAGCTTTCTTT.